This T cell receptor beta chain is drawn from a study of cytomegalovirus exposure and HLA in healthy donors. This PCR relied on a set of 60 Vbeta primers and 13 Jbeta primers. Repertoires were generated with immunoSEQ multiplex PCR, while TCRdb's copy carries only in-frame clones and drops some. The profile shows 90,000 to 140,000 clones, around 75% of them singletons. Per germline, CDR1 SGHTS and CDR2 YDEGEE. V lost 1 base and J lost 9; bases outside the gene matches: 14. The CDR3 is 18 residues long. The rearrangement uses TRBV5-8 and TRBJ2-1; 12 bases match TRBD1. The sequence came from a man aged 35 to 55 in good health and CMV-seronegative. Sequences were obtained from PBMCs. CDR3 nucleotides: TGTGCCAGCAGCTTGTCCCCCTATTCGGGACAGGGGGCCGGTGAGCAGTTCTTC. Its protein product is CASSLSPYSGQGAGEQFF.